Listed below are T cell receptor beta chains from one sample, sequenced in a study of blood T cell repertoires in COVID-19. Clones were read by immunoSEQ multiplex PCR, and TCRdb kept only the in-frame ones, dropping some. The repertoire holds about 260,000 clones, with roughly 86% as singletons. Sequenced sample: PBMCs or T cells enriched from blood (not recorded which). The receptor source for this set is a woman aged 45-65 years who had recovered from COVID-19. The CDR3 runs from the conserved cysteine through the conserved F or W. The order of the fields is D gene, clone size, V gene, J gene, CDR3 protein, CDR3 DNA. A D gene is named only where the DNA matches it firmly. Expanded clones get a size class; other rows say once, few or many, or leave the size out.

D gene: TRBD2
clone size: NA
V gene: TRBV9
J gene: TRBJ2-1
CDR3 protein: CASSTRTSIEQFF
CDR3 DNA: TGTGCCAGCAGCACTAGGACTAGCATTGAGCAGTTCTTC

D gene: TRBD2
clone size: once
V gene: TRBV10-2
J gene: TRBJ2-7
CDR3 protein: CASNGASGNYEQYF
CDR3 DNA: TGCGCCAGCAACGGTGCTAGCGGAAACTACGAGCAGTACTTC

D gene: TRBD1
clone size: NA
V gene: TRBV3-1/TRBV3-2
J gene: TRBJ1-3
CDR3 protein: CASSLSRGQGNTIYF
CDR3 DNA: TGTGCCAGCAGCCTCTCCAGGGGGCAAGGAAACACCATATATTTT

D gene: NA
clone size: NA
V gene: TRBV28
J gene: TRBJ2-7
CDR3 protein: CASSNHPGVSYEQYF
CDR3 DNA: TGTGCCAGCAGTAACCACCCGGGAGTCTCCTACGAGCAGTACTTC

D gene: NA
clone size: once
V gene: TRBV11-3
J gene: TRBJ2-2
CDR3 protein: CASTTSENTGELFF
CDR3 DNA: TGTGCCAGCACGACTTCGGAGAACACCGGGGAGCTGTTTTTT

D gene: TRBD2
clone size: NA
V gene: TRBV4-1
J gene: TRBJ2-5
CDR3 protein: CASSQDVLAGAVATQYF
CDR3 DNA: TGCGCCAGCAGCCAAGATGTACTAGCGGGGGCGGTTGCGACCCAGTACTTC

D gene: TRBD1
clone size: NA
V gene: TRBV7-9
J gene: TRBJ2-7
CDR3 protein: CASSNSPGTGLRYEQYF
CDR3 DNA: TGTGCCAGCAGCAACAGCCCCGGGACAGGGTTGAGGTACGAGCAGTACTTC

D gene: NA
clone size: NA
V gene: TRBV4-2
J gene: TRBJ1-6
CDR3 protein: CASSSSSGEGGSYNSPLHF
CDR3 DNA: TGTGCCAGCAGCTCCTCCTCAGGTGAGGGAGGCTCCTATAATTCACCCCTCCACTTT

D gene: NA
clone size: NA
V gene: TRBV6-5
J gene: TRBJ1-4
CDR3 protein: CASSTAANEKLFF
CDR3 DNA: TGTGCCAGCAGTACTGCGGCTAATGAAAAACTGTTTTTT

D gene: NA
clone size: NA
V gene: TRBV5-1
J gene: TRBJ1-2
CDR3 protein: CASGGTSYGYTF
CDR3 DNA: TGCGCCAGCGGAGGAACAAGCTATGGCTACACCTTC

D gene: TRBD1
clone size: NA
V gene: TRBV5-1
J gene: TRBJ1-1
CDR3 protein: CASSLRMGQGTEAFF
CDR3 DNA: TGCGCCAGCAGCTTGCGAATGGGACAGGGCACTGAAGCTTTCTTT

D gene: TRBD1
clone size: NA
V gene: TRBV27
J gene: TRBJ1-6
CDR3 protein: CASSGDRNNSPLHF
CDR3 DNA: TGTGCCAGCAGTGGGGACAGGAATAATTCACCCCTCCACTTT

D gene: TRBD1
clone size: once
V gene: TRBV2
J gene: TRBJ1-5
CDR3 protein: CASSGTGLKPQHF
CDR3 DNA: TGTGCCAGCAGTGGGACAGGGTTAAAGCCCCAGCATTTT

D gene: NA
clone size: NA
V gene: TRBV10-2
J gene: TRBJ1-5
CDR3 protein: CASSDSTGGNQPQHF
CDR3 DNA: TGCGCCAGCAGTGACAGTACCGGGGGAAATCAGCCCCAGCATTTT

D gene: TRBD1
clone size: NA
V gene: TRBV6-6
J gene: TRBJ2-4
CDR3 protein: CASSHGQGAPPQEAKNIQYF
CDR3 DNA: TGTGCCAGCAGTCATGGACAGGGGGCCCCTCCTCAAGAAGCCAAAAACATTCAGTACTTC

D gene: NA
clone size: NA
V gene: TRBV19
J gene: TRBJ1-6
CDR3 protein: CASRTLANNSPLHF
CDR3 DNA: TGTGCCAGTAGGACTCTGGCCAATAATTCACCCCTCCACTTT

D gene: NA
clone size: NA
V gene: TRBV28
J gene: TRBJ2-2
CDR3 protein: CASSLSGHHTGELFF
CDR3 DNA: TGTGCCAGCAGTTTATCAGGGCATCACACCGGGGAGCTGTTTTTT

D gene: NA
clone size: NA
V gene: TRBV3-1/TRBV3-2
J gene: TRBJ1-2
CDR3 protein: CASSQAGYGYTF
CDR3 DNA: TGTGCCAGCAGCCAGGCAGGCTATGGCTACACCTTC

D gene: NA
clone size: NA
V gene: TRBV10-3
J gene: TRBJ2-7
CDR3 protein: CAIGLEGYEQYF
CDR3 DNA: TGTGCCATCGGGTTAGAGGGCTACGAGCAGTACTTC

D gene: TRBD2
clone size: NA
V gene: TRBV7-6
J gene: TRBJ2-2
CDR3 protein: CASSRGAVDGELFF
CDR3 DNA: TGTGCCAGCTCGCGGGGGGCGGTGGACGGGGAGCTGTTTTTT

D gene: NA
clone size: NA
V gene: TRBV30
J gene: TRBJ2-2
CDR3 protein: CAWNWGVGAGELFF
CDR3 DNA: TGTGCCTGGAATTGGGGGGTTGGTGCCGGGGAGCTGTTTTTT

D gene: TRBD2
clone size: NA
V gene: TRBV10-3
J gene: TRBJ2-2
CDR3 protein: CAISDPRRAGGNTGELFF
CDR3 DNA: TGTGCCATCAGTGACCCACGGAGAGCGGGGGGAAACACCGGGGAGCTGTTTTTT

D gene: NA
clone size: NA
V gene: TRBV14
J gene: TRBJ2-3
CDR3 protein: CASSRGEGVSADTQYF
CDR3 DNA: TGTGCCAGCAGCCGTGGTGAGGGAGTCTCGGCAGATACGCAGTATTTT

D gene: NA
clone size: NA
V gene: TRBV5-3
J gene: TRBJ2-7
CDR3 protein: CARSLALGHPYEQYF
CDR3 DNA: TGTGCCAGAAGCTTGGCCTTGGGACACCCCTACGAGCAGTACTTC

D gene: NA
clone size: NA
V gene: TRBV6-5
J gene: TRBJ1-1
CDR3 protein: CASKHYDTEAFF
CDR3 DNA: TGTGCCAGCAAACACTATGACACTGAAGCTTTCTTT

D gene: NA
clone size: NA
V gene: TRBV7-2
J gene: TRBJ1-1
CDR3 protein: CASSSTSRVNTEAFF
CDR3 DNA: TGTGCCAGCAGCTCCACCTCCCGGGTAAACACTGAAGCTTTCTTT

D gene: TRBD1
clone size: NA
V gene: TRBV5-4
J gene: TRBJ1-2
CDR3 protein: CATQDLQGAFSF
CDR3 DNA: TGTGCCACGCAAGATCTACAGGGGGCGTTTAGCTTC

D gene: TRBD1
clone size: NA
V gene: TRBV6-5
J gene: TRBJ1-2
CDR3 protein: CASSSPDRLNYGYTF
CDR3 DNA: TGTGCCAGCAGTTCCCCGGACAGGCTGAACTATGGCTACACCTTC

D gene: TRBD1
clone size: NA
V gene: TRBV19
J gene: TRBJ1-1
CDR3 protein: CASSPGTGWEAFF
CDR3 DNA: TGTGCCAGTAGTCCCGGGACAGGGTGGGAAGCTTTCTTT

D gene: TRBD2
clone size: NA
V gene: TRBV5-1
J gene: TRBJ2-5
CDR3 protein: CASSLERGALETQYF
CDR3 DNA: TGCGCCAGCAGCTTGGAGCGGGGGGCATTGGAGACCCAGTACTTC

D gene: TRBD2
clone size: NA
V gene: TRBV28
J gene: TRBJ2-1
CDR3 protein: CASSLVSGRDEQFF
CDR3 DNA: TGTGCCAGCAGTTTAGTTAGCGGGAGGGACGAGCAGTTCTTC

D gene: NA
clone size: NA
V gene: TRBV4-3
J gene: TRBJ1-1
CDR3 protein: CASSQDLRGTEAFF
CDR3 DNA: TGCGCCAGCAGCCAAGATCTGAGAGGCACTGAAGCTTTCTTT

D gene: NA
clone size: once
V gene: TRBV5-1
J gene: TRBJ1-1
CDR3 protein: CASSFTANTEAFF
CDR3 DNA: TGCGCCAGCAGCTTTACAGCGAACACTGAAGCTTTCTTT

D gene: NA
clone size: NA
V gene: TRBV4-3
J gene: TRBJ1-1
CDR3 protein: CASSQDLRGNTEAFF
CDR3 DNA: TGCGCCAGCAGCCAAGATTTAAGGGGGAACACTGAAGCTTTCTTT

D gene: NA
clone size: NA
V gene: TRBV21-1
J gene: TRBJ2-1
CDR3 protein: CASSKGESVGQGLVNEQFF
CDR3 DNA: TGTGCCAGCAGCAAAGGTGAGTCCGTCGGACAGGGACTTGTAAATGAGCAGTTCTTC